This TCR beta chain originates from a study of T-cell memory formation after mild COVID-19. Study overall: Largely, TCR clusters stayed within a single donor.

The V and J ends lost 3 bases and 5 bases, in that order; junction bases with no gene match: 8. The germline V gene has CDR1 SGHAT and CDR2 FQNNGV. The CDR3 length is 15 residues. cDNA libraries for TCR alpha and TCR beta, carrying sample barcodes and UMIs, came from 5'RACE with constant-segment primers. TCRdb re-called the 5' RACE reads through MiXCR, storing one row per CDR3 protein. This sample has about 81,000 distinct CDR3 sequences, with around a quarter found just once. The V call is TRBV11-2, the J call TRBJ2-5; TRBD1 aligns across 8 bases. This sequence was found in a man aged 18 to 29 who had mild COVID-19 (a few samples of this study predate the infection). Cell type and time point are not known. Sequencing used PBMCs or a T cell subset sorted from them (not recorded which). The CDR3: CASSFRGRTGETQYF. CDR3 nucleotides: TGTGCCAGCAGCTTCAGGGGGCGGACTGGCGAGACCCAGTACTTC.